This T cell receptor beta chain was retrieved from a study of blood T cell repertoires in COVID-19. Participants were aged about 18 to 89 years from about 25 US areas. Clones were read by immunoSEQ multiplex PCR, and TCRdb kept only the in-frame ones, dropping some. The sample lists about 310,000 clones; roughly nine tenths were seen once. This CDR3 is 14 amino acids long. The germline V gene encodes CDR1 LNHDA and CDR2 SQIVND (reference sequence). Trimming pared 5 bases from V and 6 bases from J, leaving 14 bases between. Material: PBMCs or T cells enriched from blood (not recorded which). This TCR was recovered from a woman in her 30s who had recovered from COVID-19. The genes are TRBV19 and TRBJ2-1; D remains unclear. CDR3 sequence (DNA): TGTGCCAGTAGTTTCCCCGATCTATTCAATGAGCAGTTCTTC. Protein: CASSFPDLFNEQFF.